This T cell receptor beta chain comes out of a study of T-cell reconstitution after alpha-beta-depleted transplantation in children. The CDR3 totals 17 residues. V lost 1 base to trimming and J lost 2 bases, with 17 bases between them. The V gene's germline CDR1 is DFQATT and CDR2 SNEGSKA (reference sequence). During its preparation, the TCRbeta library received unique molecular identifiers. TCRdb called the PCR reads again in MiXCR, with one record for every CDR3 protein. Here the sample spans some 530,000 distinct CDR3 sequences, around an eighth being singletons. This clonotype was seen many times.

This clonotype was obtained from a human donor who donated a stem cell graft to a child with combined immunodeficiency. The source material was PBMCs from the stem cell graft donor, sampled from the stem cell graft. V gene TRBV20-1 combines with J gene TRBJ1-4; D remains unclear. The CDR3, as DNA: TGCAGTGCTAGAGTTGTTCCCTCTGGGGTGACTAATGAAAAACTGTTTTTT. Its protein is CSARVVPSGVTNEKLFF.